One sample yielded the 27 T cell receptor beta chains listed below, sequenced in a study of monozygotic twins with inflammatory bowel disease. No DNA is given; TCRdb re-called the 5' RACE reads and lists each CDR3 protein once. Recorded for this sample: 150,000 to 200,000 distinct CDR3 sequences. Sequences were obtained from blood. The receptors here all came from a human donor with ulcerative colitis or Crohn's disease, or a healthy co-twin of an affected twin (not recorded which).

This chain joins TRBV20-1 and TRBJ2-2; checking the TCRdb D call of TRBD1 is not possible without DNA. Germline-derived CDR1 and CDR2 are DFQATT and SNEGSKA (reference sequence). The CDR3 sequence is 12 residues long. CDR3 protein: CSAHRGTGELFF.

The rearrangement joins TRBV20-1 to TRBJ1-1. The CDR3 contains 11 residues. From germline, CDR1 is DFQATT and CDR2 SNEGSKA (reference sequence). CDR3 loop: CSAGIPTEAFF.

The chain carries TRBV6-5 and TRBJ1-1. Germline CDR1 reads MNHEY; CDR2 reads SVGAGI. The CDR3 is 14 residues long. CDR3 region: CASSYDGMNTEAFF.

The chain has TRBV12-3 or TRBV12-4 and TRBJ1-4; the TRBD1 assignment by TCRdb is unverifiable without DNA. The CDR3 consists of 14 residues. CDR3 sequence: CASRMSGLNEKLFF.

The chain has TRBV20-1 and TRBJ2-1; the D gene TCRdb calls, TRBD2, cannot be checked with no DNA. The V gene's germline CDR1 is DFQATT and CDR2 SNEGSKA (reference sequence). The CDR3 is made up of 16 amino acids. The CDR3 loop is CSARDPRSGSSGEQFF.

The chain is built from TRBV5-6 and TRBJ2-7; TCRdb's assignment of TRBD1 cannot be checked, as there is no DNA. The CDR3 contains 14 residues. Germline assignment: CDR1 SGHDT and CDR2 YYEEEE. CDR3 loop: CASSWGQGRGEQYF.

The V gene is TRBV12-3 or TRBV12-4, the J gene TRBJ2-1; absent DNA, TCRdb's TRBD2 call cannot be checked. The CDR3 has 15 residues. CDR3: CASREAGSSYNEQFF.

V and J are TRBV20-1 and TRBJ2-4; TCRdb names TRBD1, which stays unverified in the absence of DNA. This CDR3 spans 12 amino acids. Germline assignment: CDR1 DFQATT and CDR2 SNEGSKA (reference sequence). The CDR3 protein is CSGGVGENIQYF.

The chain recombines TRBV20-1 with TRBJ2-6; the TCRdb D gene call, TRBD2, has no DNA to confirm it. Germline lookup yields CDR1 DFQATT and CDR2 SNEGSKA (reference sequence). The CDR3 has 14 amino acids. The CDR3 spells CSGLAGFGANVLTF.

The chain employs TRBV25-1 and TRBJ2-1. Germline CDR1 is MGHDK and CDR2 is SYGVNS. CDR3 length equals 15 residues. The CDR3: CASSEISKPNNEQFF.

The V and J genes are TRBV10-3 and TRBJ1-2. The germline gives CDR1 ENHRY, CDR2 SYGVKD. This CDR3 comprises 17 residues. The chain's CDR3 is CAISGMAARGLGGGYTF.

This CDR3 is CSVDGAGGSYEQYF. The rearrangement joins TRBV29-1 to TRBJ2-7; without DNA, the TCRdb call of TRBD1 cannot be checked. The length of the CDR3 is 14 residues. Germline V CDR1 and CDR2: SQVTM, ANQGSEA.

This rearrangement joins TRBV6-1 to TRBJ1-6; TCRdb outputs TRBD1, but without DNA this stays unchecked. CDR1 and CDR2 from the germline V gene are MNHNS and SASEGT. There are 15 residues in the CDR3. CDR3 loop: CASNVQGSYNSPLHF.

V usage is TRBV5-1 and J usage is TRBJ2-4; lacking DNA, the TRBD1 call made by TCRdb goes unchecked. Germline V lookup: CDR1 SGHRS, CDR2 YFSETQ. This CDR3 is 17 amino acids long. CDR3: CASSELLSHQGKNIQYF.

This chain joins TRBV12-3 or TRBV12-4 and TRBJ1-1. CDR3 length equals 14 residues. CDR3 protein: CASSSQAMNTEAFF.

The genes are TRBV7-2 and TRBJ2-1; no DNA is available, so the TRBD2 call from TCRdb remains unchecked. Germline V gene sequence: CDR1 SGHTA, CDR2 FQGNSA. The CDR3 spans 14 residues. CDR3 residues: CASSLILAGSEQFF.

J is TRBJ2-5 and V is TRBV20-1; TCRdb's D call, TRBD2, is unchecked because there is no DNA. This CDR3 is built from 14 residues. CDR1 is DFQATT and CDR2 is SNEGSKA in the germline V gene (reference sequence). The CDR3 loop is CSAKPGLAVETQYF.

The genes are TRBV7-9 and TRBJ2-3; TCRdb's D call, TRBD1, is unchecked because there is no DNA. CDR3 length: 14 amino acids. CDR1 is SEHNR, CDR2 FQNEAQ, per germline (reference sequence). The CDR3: CASSFDRTTDTQYF.

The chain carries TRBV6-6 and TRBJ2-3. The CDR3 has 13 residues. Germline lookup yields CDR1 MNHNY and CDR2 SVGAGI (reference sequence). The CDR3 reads CASSYSITDTQYF.

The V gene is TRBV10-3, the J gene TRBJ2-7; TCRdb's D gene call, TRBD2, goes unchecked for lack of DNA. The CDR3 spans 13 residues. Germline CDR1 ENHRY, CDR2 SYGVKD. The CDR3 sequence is CAVQTSGHYEQYF.

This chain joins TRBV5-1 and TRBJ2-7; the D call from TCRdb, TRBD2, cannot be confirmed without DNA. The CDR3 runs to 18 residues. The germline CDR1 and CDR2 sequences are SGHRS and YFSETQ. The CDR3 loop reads CASSSGLAGDVLRYEQYF.

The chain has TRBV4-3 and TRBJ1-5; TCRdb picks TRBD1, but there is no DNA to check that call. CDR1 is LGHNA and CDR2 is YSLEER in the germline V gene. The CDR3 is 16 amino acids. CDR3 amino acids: CASSQDWGGQSQPQHF.

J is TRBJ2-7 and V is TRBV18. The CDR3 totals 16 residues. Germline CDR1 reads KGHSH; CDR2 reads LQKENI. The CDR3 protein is CASSSIGRADSYEQYF.

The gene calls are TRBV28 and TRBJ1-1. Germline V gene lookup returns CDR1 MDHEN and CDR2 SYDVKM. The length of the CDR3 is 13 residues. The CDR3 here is CASRVGVNNEAFF.

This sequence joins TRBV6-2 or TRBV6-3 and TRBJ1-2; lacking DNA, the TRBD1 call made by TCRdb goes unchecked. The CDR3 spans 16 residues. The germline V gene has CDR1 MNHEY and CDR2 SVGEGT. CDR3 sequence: CASSTGSGTGLGGYTF.

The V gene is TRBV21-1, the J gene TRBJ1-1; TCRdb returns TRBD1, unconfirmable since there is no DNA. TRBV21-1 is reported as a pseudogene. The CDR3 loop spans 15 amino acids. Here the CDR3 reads CASSKKGRGETEAFF.

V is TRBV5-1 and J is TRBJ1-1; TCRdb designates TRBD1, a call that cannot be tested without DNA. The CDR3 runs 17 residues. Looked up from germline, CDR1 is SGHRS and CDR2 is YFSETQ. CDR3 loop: CASSLGGPGGTNTEAFF.